The 11 T cell receptor beta chains reported below all come from one sample, sequenced in a study of Graves' ophthalmopathy and Graves' hyperthyroidism (dated by TCRdb to between 2017 and 2018). TCRdb records Illumina HiSeq 2000 as the sequencer. For repertoire sequencing, TCR beta CDR3 regions were amplified from RNA transcripts. The first round was an RT-PCR using HTBI primers with the Qiagen OneStep RT-PCR kit, and this first round was followed by a second-round multiplex PCR, then size selection and purification. The public reads were reanalyzed by TCRdb: fastp trimming at Q25, MiXCR alignment, in-frame beta chains only. For every CDR3 protein sequence, its rows merge into one entry that carries the most common genes and DNA. Present in this sample are 500,000 to 600,000 distinct CDR3 sequences, about two fifths of which were seen just once. The top ten constitute over 3.5% of the sample. What was sequenced was peripheral blood or thyroid tissue (not recorded which). Receptors were obtained from an adult man with Graves' hyperthyroidism.

The CDR3 DNA reads TGTGCCAGCAGTTACGGTCTCTCTGGAAACACCATATATTTT. Translated: CASSYGLSGNTIYF. The chain has TRBV6-5 and TRBJ1-3; D remains ambiguous. The CDR3 sequence is 14 residues long. Trimming removed 2 bases from V and 0 bases from J, with 5 bases in between. Germline values: CDR1 MNHEY, CDR2 SVGAGI.

As to this clonotype: This sequence may be a read error, since a much larger clone differs from it by one base. CDR3 protein: CASSPPATNSPLHF. CDR3 bases: TGTGCCAGCAGCCCCCCGGCAACTAATTCACCCCTCCACTTT. The chain joins TRBV12-3 or TRBV12-4 to TRBJ1-6; the D is unclear. This CDR3 is built from 14 residues. Trimming pared 6 bases from V and 6 bases from J, leaving 12 bases between.

The chain links TRBV12-3 or TRBV12-4 to TRBJ2-7, with D perhaps matching TRBD1 or TRBD2 (5 bases each). The CDR3 runs 14 residues. The CDR3 coding sequence is TGTGCTAGTGGTTTTGGGGACGGCTATTACGAGCAGTACTTC. Its protein is CASGFGDGYYEQYF.

Of note for this clonotype: A much bigger clone sits one base away, suggesting this may be a read error. This chain links TRBV4-1 with TRBJ2-5, with TRBD2 matching over 8 bases. CDR1 is MGHRA and CDR2 is YSYEKL in the germline V gene. This CDR3 comprises 16 residues. Trimming cost V 3 bases and J 7 bases; bases outside gene matches: 13. CDR3 sequence: CASSQPTGGPKGTQYF. CDR3 bases: TGCGCCAGCAGCCAGCCTACGGGAGGGCCGAAGGGGACCCAGTACTTC.

This clonotype was counted at least ten times. The chain is built from TRBV5-6 and TRBJ1-5, with TRBD1 matching over 7 bases. The V segment lost 1 base and the J segment 3 bases; nucleotides outside the gene matches: 7. Germline loops: CDR1 SGHDT, CDR2 YYEEEE. CDR3 length: 16 amino acids. The CDR3 region has the DNA TGTGCCAGCAGCTTGTGGCAGGGGGTGAACAATCAGCCCCAGCATTTT. As protein: CASSLWQGVNNQPQHF.

This clonotype was seen ten or more times. The chain employs TRBV28 and TRBJ1-2; TRBD1 matches 7 bases. Unmatched junction bases numbered 11, after V lost 6 bases and J lost 7 bases. Germline assignment: CDR1 MDHEN and CDR2 SYDVKM. The CDR3 is 14 residues long. The DNA for the CDR3 is TGTGCCAGCAGCCACGACAGGGTTAGTTCTGGCTACACCTTC. This codes for CASSHDRVSSGYTF.

The chain couples TRBV20-1 to TRBJ1-5, with no clear D. CDR1 DFQATT and CDR2 SNEGSKA come from the germline V gene (reference sequence). V lost 0 bases and J 0 bases, leaving 9 bases between the germline ends. CDR3 length: 15 amino acids. The CDR3 loop reads CSARDPPRSNQPQHF. In nucleotides, the CDR3 is TGCAGTGCTAGAGATCCCCCTCGTAGCAATCAGCCCCAGCATTTT.

In its sample, this clonotype was seen many times. The chain's CDR3 is CASSTKADRNTGELFF. DNA of the CDR3: TGCGCCAGCAGCACCAAGGCGGACCGGAACACCGGGGAGCTGTTTTTT. The gene calls are TRBV5-1 and TRBJ2-2, with no clear D. This CDR3 is built from 16 residues. Per germline, CDR1 SGHRS and CDR2 YFSETQ. Trimming removed 4 bases at V and 1 base at J, with 14 bases between. Filled out from reference TRBV5-1 and TRBJ2-2, the complete variable domain reads KAGVTQTPRYLIKTRGQQVTLSCSPISGHRSVSWYQQTPGQGLQFLFEYFSETQRNKGNFPGRFSGRQFSNSRSEMNVSTLELGDSALYLCASSTKADRNTGELFFGEGSRLTVL.

This clonotype was counted at least ten times. V and J are TRBV7-9 and TRBJ2-7; TRBD1 agrees at 10 bases. The germline V gene has CDR1 SEHNR and CDR2 FQNEAQ (reference sequence). CDR3 length: 17 residues. V lost 4 bases to trimming and J lost 0 bases; unmatched junction nucleotides: 9. As DNA, the CDR3 is TGTGCCAGCAGCTCACTCGGGACAGGGGCAAGCTCCTACGAGCAGTACTTC. This translates into CASSSLGTGASSYEQYF.

This chain joins TRBV5-1 and TRBJ2-2, with D tentatively TRBD1 (6 bases). Germline lookup yields CDR1 SGHRS and CDR2 YFSETQ. The CDR3 totals 13 residues. V lost 9 bases, J lost 4 bases, and 13 bases lay in between. CDR3: CATNRVGTGELFF. The CDR3 DNA follows: TGCGCCACCAACAGGGTCGGCACCGGGGAGCTGTTTTTT.

This clonotype was counted many times. J is TRBJ1-2 and V is TRBV6-5; possible D gene TRBD1, 5 bases. The V end lost 11 bases, the J end lost 3 bases, and 16 bases lay between the germline ends. This CDR3 spans 13 amino acids. Germline V lookup: CDR1 MNHEY, CDR2 SVGAGI. For the CDR3, the DNA is TGTGCCCTCGGGTGGGGCTTGTACTATGGCTACACCTTC. This codes for CALGWGLYYGYTF.